A single sample gave rise to the 32 T cell receptor beta chains below, sequenced in a study of T cell responses to AZD1222 COVID-19 vaccine. The protocol was immunoSEQ multiplex PCR, while the TCRdb copy is restricted to in-frame clones and leaves out a portion. The sample holds roughly 130,000 clones; roughly nine tenths are singletons and the top ten take around 1.8%. The sample in question was peripheral blood, obtained on day 0 of AZD1222 vaccination. The receptors derive from an adult in good health.

This rearrangement joins TRBV6-5 to TRBJ1-2; tentatively, D is TRBD1 (6 bases). The CDR3 contains 14 residues. Germline V gene lookup returns CDR1 MNHEY and CDR2 SVGAGI. The V end was cut by 5 bases, the J end by 4 bases, with 14 bases between. The CDR3 coding sequence is TGTGCCAGCAGTCTCCCTGGACAGAGCTATGGCTACACCTTC. Its protein product is CASSLPGQSYGYTF.

The J gene is TRBJ1-2, the V gene TRBV7-9; tentatively, D is TRBD1 (5 bases). This CDR3 spans 13 amino acids. Germline V CDR1 and CDR2: SEHNR, FQNEAQ (reference sequence). The V and J ends lost 5 bases and 7 bases respectively, with 14 bases between them. CDR3 in amino acids: CASSPEGPFGYTF. CDR3 bases: TGTGCCAGCAGCCCGGAGGGGCCCTTTGGCTACACCTTC.

The chain links TRBV19 to TRBJ2-2; D is perhaps TRBD1 or TRBD2 (5 bases each). The CDR3 extends over 16 amino acids. In germline, CDR1 is LNHDA, CDR2 SQIVND (reference sequence). V lost 6 bases to trimming and J lost 8 bases, with 22 bases between them. CDR3 amino acids: CASRGPPGVSSGELFF. Written as DNA, the CDR3 is TGTGCCAGTAGGGGGCCCCCCGGGGTTTCCTCAGGGGAGCTGTTTTTT.

The chain couples TRBV7-9 to TRBJ1-4; D call uncertain. The CDR3 sequence is 14 residues long. With 3 bases removed from V and 4 bases from J, the gap between germline ends came to 9 bases. Germline V gene data show CDR1 as SEHNR and CDR2 as FQNEAQ (reference sequence). The chain's CDR3 is CASSFQDRNEKLFF. DNA of the CDR3: TGTGCCAGCAGCTTCCAGGATCGTAATGAAAAACTGTTTTTT.

This sequence joins TRBV12-3 or TRBV12-4 and TRBJ1-2, with a possible D match to TRBD1 (5 bases). This CDR3 region has 13 residues. Trimming took 6 bases from V and 0 from J, leaving 8 bases between them. This CDR3 reads CASRPGANYGYTF. The CDR3 bases are TGTGCCAGCAGACCGGGGGCTAACTATGGCTACACCTTC.

The chain uses TRBV5-1 and TRBJ2-1, with a possible D match to TRBD1 (8 bases). The CDR3 extends over 16 amino acids. Trimming stripped 1 base from V and 1 base from J, with 12 bases between. Germline CDR1 is SGHRS and CDR2 is YFSETQ. The CDR3 coding sequence is TGCGCCAGCAGCTTGACAGGGGGACTATCCTACAATGAGCAGTTCTTC. Protein product: CASSLTGGLSYNEQFF.

The V gene is TRBV18, the J gene TRBJ2-1; D possibly corresponds to TRBD2 (5 bases). Trimming left V 4 bases short and J 9 bases short, with 19 bases between. Germline CDR1 is KGHSH and CDR2 is LQKENI. The CDR3 covers 15 residues. CDR3 residues: CASSRSEVQIGEQFF. The CDR3 DNA reads as TGTGCCAGCTCACGATCGGAGGTGCAGATCGGTGAGCAGTTCTTC.

This clone was seen more than once but under ten times. The chain recombines TRBV4-1 with TRBJ1-2; TRBD1 aligns across 8 bases. J lost 8 bases, V lost 1 base, and 6 bases had no gene match. CDR3 length equals 14 residues. Per the germline V gene, CDR1 is MGHRA and CDR2 is YSYEKL. The CDR3 sequence: CASSQGQGARGYTF. CDR3 in DNA: TGCGCCAGCAGCCAAGGGCAGGGGGCGAGGGGCTACACCTTC.

CDR3 in DNA: TGCGCCAGCAGCTTGGAGAAAACAGGTGGTGAAAAACTGTTTTTT. Its translation is CASSLEKTGGEKLFF. V usage is TRBV5-1 and J usage is TRBJ1-4; possibly TRBD1 for D (5 bases). Trimming took 0 bases from V and 7 from J, leaving 13 bases between them. Germline V gives CDR1 SGHRS, CDR2 YFSETQ. The CDR3 length is 15 residues.

This rearrangement joins TRBV7-3 to TRBJ1-1; D is unresolved. Trimming removed 6 bases from V and 0 bases from J, with 5 bases in between. CDR3 length: 12 residues. Germline-derived CDR1 and CDR2 are SGHTA and FQGTGA. The CDR3 DNA reads TGTGCCAGCAGTTCCATGAACACTGAAGCTTTCTTT. As protein: CASSSMNTEAFF. The full variable domain, with the rest looked up from reference TRBV7-3 and TRBJ1-1, is GAGVSQTPSNKVTEKGKYVELRCDPISGHTALYWYRQSLGQGPEFLIYFQGTGAADDSGLPNDRFFAVRPEGSVSTLKIQRTERGDSAVYLCASSSMNTEAFFGQGTRLTVV.

This chain links TRBV27 with TRBJ2-3; a possible D gene is TRBD2 (6 bases). The ends were cut back, 5 bases at V and 1 base at J, with 10 bases in the middle. CDR1 is MNHEY, CDR2 SMNVEV, per germline (reference sequence). There are 14 residues in the CDR3. CDR3 DNA sequence: TGTGCCAGCAGTCAGGACTACGGCACAGATACGCAGTATTTT. This encodes CASSQDYGTDTQYF.

The rearrangement links TRBV11-3 to TRBJ2-3; D is perhaps TRBD1 or TRBD2 (5 bases each). CDR1 is SGHNT, CDR2 YENEEA, per germline. The CDR3 is made up of 15 amino acids. Deletions cut 1 base from V and 2 bases from J, with 10 bases between. The CDR3 sequence is CASSLGGPHTDTQYF. CDR3 nucleotide sequence: TGTGCCAGCAGCTTAGGGGGACCCCACACAGATACGCAGTATTTT. Drawing the rest from reference TRBV11-3 and TRBJ2-3, the complete variable domain is EAGVVQSPRYKIIEKKQPVAFWCNPISGHNTLYWYLQNLGQGPELLIRYENEEAVDDSQLPKDRFSAERLKGVDSTLKIQPAELGDSAVYLCASSLGGPHTDTQYFGPGTRLTVL.

The chain carries TRBV11-2 and TRBJ1-5; D unclear. Germline-derived CDR1 and CDR2 are SGHAT and FQNNGV. This CDR3 contains 14 residues. V lost 0 bases to trimming and J lost 4 bases, with 7 bases between them. The CDR3 region has the DNA TGTGCCAGCAGCTTAGATGGAGGGAATCAGCCCCAGCATTTT. It encodes CASSLDGGNQPQHF.

This clone was seen just once. The chain links TRBV2 to TRBJ1-6; D is undetermined. V was shortened by 4 bases and J by 4 bases, with 8 bases between the two germline ends. This CDR3 comprises 14 residues. Germline V gives CDR1 SNHLY, CDR2 FYNNEI. The CDR3: CASSGATYNSPLHF. The CDR3 coding sequence is TGTGCCAGCAGTGGCGCCACGTATAATTCACCCCTCCACTTT.

This clone has a single count. The rearrangement links TRBV27 to TRBJ1-2, with 8 bases fitting TRBD1. The V segment lost 6 bases and the J segment 7 bases; nucleotides outside the gene matches: 10. The CDR3 covers 14 residues. CDR1 and CDR2 from the germline V gene are MNHEY and SMNVEV (reference sequence). CDR3 nucleotide sequence: TGTGCCAGCAGGGCGTCAGGGGGCGCTTCTGGCTACACCTTC. Translation gives CASRASGGASGYTF.

J is TRBJ2-5 and V is TRBV6-5; 8 nucleotides line up with TRBD1. With V trimmed by 5 bases and J by 7 bases, 9 bases remained unmatched. Germline values: CDR1 MNHEY, CDR2 SVGAGI. CDR3 size: 14 residues. CDR3 DNA: TGTGCCAGCAGTACCGGACAGGGACCGTGGACCCAGTACTTC. It yields the protein CASSTGQGPWTQYF.

The rearrangement uses TRBV11-3 and TRBJ1-2, with D maybe TRBD1 (6 bases). CDR3 size: 14 residues. Trimming pared 1 base from V and 4 bases from J, leaving 10 bases between. Germline V gene data show CDR1 as SGHNT and CDR2 as YENEEA. The CDR3 DNA is TGTGCCAGCAGCTTAGTGGGGGCCGGCTATGGCTACACCTTC. Its protein product is CASSLVGAGYGYTF.

This clone was detected once. This chain uses TRBV18 with TRBJ1-3, with D unclear. Germline loops: CDR1 KGHSH, CDR2 LQKENI. V was pared by 1 base and J by 0 bases, with 7 bases between. The length of the CDR3 is 15 residues. The CDR3 DNA follows: TGTGCCAGCTCACCACAGGTCTACTCTGGAAACACCATATATTTT. Residues: CASSPQVYSGNTIYF.

The chain joins TRBV21-1 to TRBJ1-2. TRBV21-1 is designated a pseudogene. CDR3 length: 13 residues. CDR3: CASSKARIYGYTF. CDR3 coding DNA: TGTGCCAGCAGCAAAGCAAGGATTTATGGCTACACCTTC.

CDR3 DNA sequence: TGTGCCAGCAGCTCCCGGGACAGGGAGACTGAAGCTTTCTTT. Residues: CASSSRDRETEAFF. This sequence joins TRBV5-4 and TRBJ1-1, with 9 nucleotides matching TRBD1. The CDR3 covers 14 residues. Germline V gene lookup returns CDR1 SGHNT and CDR2 YYREEE (reference sequence). V dropped 3 bases and J dropped 5; count of bases not matched to a gene: 5.

The gene calls are TRBV4-2 and TRBJ2-2; TRBD2 matches at 9 bases. Per the germline V gene, CDR1 is LGHNA and CDR2 is YNFKEQ. The CDR3 is made up of 16 amino acids. Trimming removed 2 bases from V and 5 bases from J; junction bases left unmatched: 6. The chain's CDR3 is CASSQRAGGPTGELFF. In DNA, the CDR3 is TGTGCCAGCAGCCAACGGGCGGGGGGGCCAACCGGGGAGCTGTTTTTT.

J is TRBJ1-1 and V is TRBV9; no clear D. Germline CDR1 and CDR2: SGDLS and YYNGEE. The CDR3 runs to 14 residues. V was pared by 2 bases and J by 3 bases, with 11 bases between. The CDR3 sequence is CASSVLNQDTEAFF. The DNA of the CDR3 is TGTGCCAGCAGCGTTTTAAATCAGGACACTGAAGCTTTCTTT.

This chain joins TRBV21-1 and TRBJ2-3; the table assigns TRBD1, which was not confirmed against the DNA. TRBV21-1 is classified as a pseudogene. The CDR3 length is 16 residues. CDR3 loop: CASSSRPGTAADTQYF. Written as DNA, the CDR3 is TGTGCCAGCAGCAGTAGACCCGGGACAGCGGCAGATACGCAGTATTTT.

The chain combines TRBV3-1 (or the pseudogene TRBV3-2) with TRBJ2-3; D not resolved. Germline CDR1 reads LGHDT; CDR2 reads YNNKEL (reference sequence). V was clipped by 3 bases and J by 0 bases, with 4 bases between them. This CDR3 comprises 13 residues. This CDR3 is CASSQSSTDTQYF. CDR3 sequence (DNA): TGTGCCAGCAGCCAGTCGAGCACAGATACGCAGTATTTT.

The J gene is TRBJ2-5, the V gene TRBV2, with TRBD2 matching over 7 bases. V dropped 8 bases and J dropped 3; count of bases not matched to a gene: 9. Germline-derived CDR1 and CDR2 are SNHLY and FYNNEI. The CDR3 extends over 14 amino acids. CDR3: CASGPASGEETQYF. In nucleotides, the CDR3 is TGTGCCAGCGGCCCGGCTAGCGGTGAAGAGACCCAGTACTTC.

The chain combines TRBV19 with TRBJ1-4, with 8 bases fitting TRBD1. This CDR3 spans 20 amino acids. Unmatched junction bases numbered 19, after V lost 5 bases and J lost 2 bases. Germline assignment: CDR1 LNHDA and CDR2 SQIVND (reference sequence). This chain's CDR3 is CASSFAGGGTGLITNEKLFF. DNA for the CDR3: TGTGCCAGTAGTTTCGCTGGCGGGGGGACAGGACTTATTACTAATGAAAAACTGTTTTTT.

This chain links TRBV7-9 with TRBJ1-1; no definite D call. Germline V CDR1 and CDR2: SEHNR, FQNEAQ (reference sequence). This CDR3 is built from 13 residues. Deletions cut 5 bases from V and 0 bases from J, with 7 bases between. The CDR3 nucleotides are TGTGCCAGCAGCGAGGTGGTGAACACTGAAGCTTTCTTT. Its protein product is CASSEVVNTEAFF.

This sequence joins TRBV19 and TRBJ1-2; possible D gene TRBD1, 5 bases. CDR3 size: 15 residues. CDR1 and CDR2 (germline): LNHDA, SQIVND (reference sequence). V dropped 7 bases and J dropped 1 base, with 16 bases sitting between them. The CDR3, as DNA: TGTGCCAGTACCCCAACAAGGGGTCTTAACTATGGCTACACCTTC. Translation: CASTPTRGLNYGYTF. The complete variable domain, with remaining parts taken from reference TRBV19 and TRBJ1-2, reads DGGITQSPKYLFRKEGQNVTLSCEQNLNHDAMYWYRQDPGQGLRLIYYSQIVNDFQKGDIAEGYSVSREKKESFPLTVTSAQKNPTAFYLCASTPTRGLNYGYTFGSGTRLTVV.

This chain joins TRBV7-6 and TRBJ1-1; 7 positions match TRBD1. The germline CDR1 and CDR2 sequences are SGHVS and FNYEAQ. The junction had 5 bases not matched to a gene; V was cut back by 2 bases and J by 5 bases. The CDR3 has 14 amino acids. In DNA, the CDR3 is TGTGCCAGCAGCTTACAGGGGGGCCGGACTGAAGCTTTCTTT. It is translated as CASSLQGGRTEAFF.

This chain links TRBV6-5 with TRBJ2-3, with TRBD2 as a possible D gene (6 bases). V gave up 2 bases and J gave up 0 bases, with 9 bases separating them. The CDR3 extends over 15 amino acids. Germline values: CDR1 MNHEY, CDR2 SVGAGI. The CDR3, as DNA: TGTGCCAGCAGTTACGGGCGGGGAAGCACAGATACGCAGTATTTT. Protein sequence: CASSYGRGSTDTQYF.

The chain employs TRBV6-5 and TRBJ1-2, with D uncertain. Germline values: CDR1 MNHEY, CDR2 SVGAGI. V lost 7 bases and J lost 4, with 13 bases in between. The CDR3 extends over 13 amino acids. CDR3 amino acids: CASTIGEGYGYTF. The CDR3 nucleotides are TGTGCCAGCACCATCGGGGAGGGCTATGGCTACACCTTC.

The chain employs TRBV12-3 or TRBV12-4 and TRBJ2-2; no reliable D call. This CDR3 spans 11 amino acids. Trimming cost V 6 bases and J 10 bases, with 9 bases left between them. CDR3 coding DNA: TGTGCCAGCAGAGTGGCGACGGAGCTGTTTTTT. It codes for CASRVATELFF.